These 16 T cell receptor beta chains originate from one sample sequenced in a study of glioma-infiltrating T cells after dendritic cell vaccination. As to time point: after dendritic cell vaccination, including at tumor progression/relapse. Only in-frame clones appear in the TCRdb table, and some are missing; sequencing was by immunoSEQ multiplex PCR. This table holds tens of thousands of clones, around nine tenths found once. This specimen consisted of blood, obtained after dendritic cell vaccination. These receptors came from a human donor with glioblastoma.

V gene TRBV7-2 combines with J gene TRBJ1-3, with D perhaps matching TRBD1 (6 bases). Trimming took off 5 bases at V and 4 bases at J, with 9 bases between the two ends. CDR3 length: 13 amino acids. CDR1 is SGHTA, CDR2 FQGNSA, per germline. The CDR3 region is CASSPGQGNTIYF. The CDR3 DNA reads as TGTGCCAGCAGCCCCGGACAGGGAAACACCATATATTTT.

V and J are TRBV4-3 and TRBJ2-1; 10 nucleotides agree with TRBD2. Trimming took 4 bases from V and 4 from J; bases not matched to a gene: 1. The V gene's germline CDR1 is LGHNA and CDR2 YSLEER. This CDR3 comprises 14 residues. CDR3 residues: CASSRTSGYNEQFF. The DNA of the CDR3 is TGCGCCAGCAGCCGGACTAGCGGATACAATGAGCAGTTCTTC.

This chain joins TRBV27 and TRBJ2-1; a weak D match, TRBD2 (6 bases). Germline V gene sequence: CDR1 MNHEY, CDR2 SMNVEV (reference sequence). The CDR3 loop spans 16 amino acids. V gave up 4 bases and J gave up 3 bases, with 16 bases separating them. The CDR3 loop is CASSSVQGLFYNEQFF. CDR3 sequence (DNA): TGTGCCAGCAGTTCCGTCCAGGGACTGTTCTACAATGAGCAGTTCTTC.

The gene calls are TRBV29-1 and TRBJ2-7; 8 nucleotides match TRBD1. Germline CDR1 is SQVTM and CDR2 is ANQGSEA. CDR3 size: 17 residues. With V trimmed by 6 bases and J by 3 bases, 19 bases remained unmatched. The CDR3 DNA sequence: TGCAGCGTCCTAGCCCGGGACAGGACTATGTCCTACTACGAGCAGTACTTC. It encodes CSVLARDRTMSYYEQYF.

This CDR3 is CASSTITVSGANVLTF. The DNA of the CDR3 is TGTGCCAGTAGTACCATAACGGTCTCTGGGGCCAACGTCCTGACTTTC. The gene calls are TRBV19 and TRBJ2-6, with D hard to call. With 4 bases removed from V and 0 bases from J, the gap between germline ends came to 10 bases. The CDR3 sequence is 16 residues long. Germline CDR1 LNHDA, CDR2 SQIVND (reference sequence).

This rearrangement joins TRBV11-2 to TRBJ2-7; TRBD2 matches at 11 bases. V trimming: 5 bases; J trimming: 4 bases; junction bases outside the gene matches: 7. The germline V gene has CDR1 SGHAT and CDR2 FQNNGV. The CDR3 loop spans 15 amino acids. The CDR3 protein is CASSLLAGVGYEQYF. The CDR3 DNA reads TGTGCCAGCAGCCTACTAGCGGGGGTGGGGTACGAGCAGTACTTC.

V usage is TRBV5-1 and J usage is TRBJ2-3; TRBD1 agrees at 9 bases. This CDR3 comprises 14 residues. CDR1 SGHRS and CDR2 YFSETQ come from the germline V gene. V shed 2 bases, J shed 4 bases, and the junction held 2 bases outside the gene matches. CDR3: CASSFRQGADTQYF. Written as DNA, the CDR3 is TGCGCCAGCAGCTTTAGACAGGGGGCAGATACGCAGTATTTT.

This clone was detected once. The CDR3 sequence is CATSADRGGQPQHF. The CDR3 DNA reads as TGTGCCACCAGCGCTGACAGGGGGGGCCAGCCCCAGCATTTT. The chain combines TRBV15 with TRBJ1-5; 9 bases are shared with TRBD1. V shed 5 bases, J shed 7 bases, and the junction held 6 bases outside the gene matches. The CDR3 contains 14 residues. Germline assignment: CDR1 LNHNV and CDR2 YYDKDF (reference sequence).

The chain recombines TRBV19 with TRBJ2-5, with TRBD1 matching 8 bases. This CDR3 has 14 residues. V lost 5 bases, J lost 5 bases, and 7 bases stayed unmatched. The germline V gene has CDR1 LNHDA and CDR2 SQIVND (reference sequence). The CDR3 DNA sequence: TGTGCCAGTAGTGGACAGGGAGCTGGGGAGACCCAGTACTTC. Its protein is CASSGQGAGETQYF. Looking up the rest from reference TRBV19 and TRBJ2-5 gives the full variable domain: DGGITQSPKYLFRKEGQNVTLSCEQNLNHDAMYWYRQDPGQGLRLIYYSQIVNDFQKGDIAEGYSVSREKKESFPLTVTSAQKNPTAFYLCASSGQGAGETQYFGPGTRLLVL.

This clone was seen just once. J is TRBJ2-5 and V is TRBV27; the match to TRBD1 covers 7 bases. Trimming cost V 5 bases and J 1 base; bases outside gene matches: 13. This CDR3 comprises 17 residues. Germline CDR1 is MNHEY and CDR2 is SMNVEV (reference sequence). The CDR3 loop reads CASSPSLGDSTQETQYF. The CDR3 bases are TGTGCCAGCAGTCCCTCTCTAGGGGACAGCACCCAAGAGACCCAGTACTTC.

This sequence joins TRBV28 and TRBJ2-6, with 7 bases matching TRBD1. The CDR3 contains 16 residues. Per germline, CDR1 MDHEN and CDR2 SYDVKM. Trimming removed 10 bases from V and 0 bases from J; junction bases left unmatched: 9. The CDR3 DNA sequence: TGTGCCACCCGGAAGGGGGCCTTCTCTGGGGCCAACGTCCTGACTTTC. Translation: CATRKGAFSGANVLTF.

This clone was recorded only once. V gene TRBV6-4 combines with J gene TRBJ2-1; D not certain. CDR1 is MRHNA, CDR2 SNTAGT, per germline. CDR3 length: 11 amino acids. V lost 4 bases and J lost 7, with 5 bases in between. The CDR3 reads CASSVGNEQFF. CDR3 DNA sequence: TGTGCCAGCAGTGTCGGTAATGAGCAGTTCTTC.

This clone was counted a single time. The CDR3 region is CASSQVREAYEQYF. CDR3 nucleotides: TGCGCCAGCAGCCAAGTCCGGGAGGCCTACGAGCAGTACTTC. The chain recombines TRBV4-1 with TRBJ2-7; TRBD2 matches at 7 bases. CDR3 length: 14 amino acids. V was clipped by 1 base and J by 2 bases; unmatched bases: 2. CDR1 and CDR2 (germline): MGHRA, YSYEKL.

The J gene is TRBJ1-5, the V gene TRBV7-5; the listed D gene, TRBD1, was not tested against the DNA. TRBV7-5 is noted as a pseudogene. The CDR3 totals 16 residues. CDR3 in amino acids: CVRSLSYRGFDQPQHF. The CDR3 bases are TGTGTCAGAAGCTTATCCTACAGGGGGTTTGATCAGCCCCAGCATTTT.

J is TRBJ1-2 and V is TRBV2; TRBD1 agrees at 10 bases. V trimming: 6 bases; J trimming: 3 bases; junction bases outside the gene matches: 7. CDR3 length equals 15 residues. Looked up from germline, CDR1 is SNHLY and CDR2 is FYNNEI. The chain's CDR3 is CASRLTGGAYYGYTF. Here the CDR3 DNA reads TGTGCCAGCAGGTTGACAGGGGGCGCATACTATGGCTACACCTTC.

J is TRBJ1-1 and V is TRBV5-1; 8 bases fit TRBD1. J gave up 3 bases and V 3 bases, and 7 bases lay outside the gene matches. CDR1 is SGHRS and CDR2 is YFSETQ in the germline V gene. The CDR3 is 15 amino acids. CDR3 in amino acids: CASSSWTGRDTEAFF. Here the CDR3 DNA reads TGCGCCAGCAGCTCCTGGACAGGGCGGGACACTGAAGCTTTCTTT.